The 8 T cell receptor beta chains below all came from one sample that was sequenced in a study of OX40 agonist ivuxolimab in advanced cancers. The data were produced by immunoSEQ multiplex PCR, yet TCRdb's version contains in-frame clones alone and is incomplete. The sample carries around 80,000 clones, around 87% recorded once. The specimen was CD4+ or CD8+ T cells sorted from blood, collected in a trial of the OX40 agonist ivuxolimab. The receptors shown here come from an adult with an advanced solid tumor such as melanoma, head and neck, liver or kidney cancer.

Here the CDR3 DNA reads TGTGCCAGCAGTTCCCATAGTGGGGAGACCCAGTACTTC. Translation: CASSSHSGETQYF. This rearrangement joins TRBV6-6 to TRBJ2-5; no definite D call. Germline values: CDR1 MNHNY, CDR2 SVGAGI (reference sequence). V was trimmed by 4 bases and J by 5 bases, leaving 11 bases between them. This CDR3 is built from 13 residues.

The gene calls are TRBV5-1 and TRBJ2-3, with D uncertain. Trimming pared 2 bases from V and 0 bases from J, leaving 7 bases between. Per the germline V gene, CDR1 is SGHRS and CDR2 is YFSETQ. CDR3 length equals 14 residues. CDR3 amino acids: CASSLTFSTDTQYF. The DNA for the CDR3 is TGCGCCAGCAGCTTAACTTTTAGCACAGATACGCAGTATTTT.

This chain's CDR3 is CASSWDRGAYGYTF. In nucleotides, the CDR3 is TGCGCCAGCAGCTGGGACAGGGGGGCGTATGGCTACACCTTC. The chain employs TRBV5-1 and TRBJ1-2; TRBD1 agrees at 11 bases. Germline CDR1 and CDR2: SGHRS and YFSETQ. The CDR3 totals 14 residues. V shed 3 bases, J shed 5 bases, and the junction held 3 bases outside the gene matches.

The chain links TRBV21-1 to TRBJ1-1. TRBV21-1 is noted as a pseudogene. The CDR3 sequence is 13 residues long. In DNA, the CDR3 is TGTGCCAGCAGCAAAAGGGCTCTAACTGAAGCTTTCTTT. It is translated as CASSKRALTEAFF.

In DNA form, the CDR3 reads TGCGCCAGCAGCTTCACGGGGGGGCGTGAAAAACTGTTTTTT. This encodes CASSFTGGREKLFF. This chain uses TRBV5-1 with TRBJ1-4; tentative D call: TRBD1 (6 bases). The CDR3 contains 14 residues. V lost 2 bases, J lost 7 bases, and 12 bases lay in between. Germline V lookup: CDR1 SGHRS, CDR2 YFSETQ.

This chain connects TRBV27 to TRBJ1-2; no clear D gene. CDR3 size: 14 residues. Trimming took off 6 bases at V and 8 bases at J, with 19 bases between the two ends. Germline-derived CDR1 and CDR2 are MNHEY and SMNVEV (reference sequence). The CDR3 region has the DNA TGTGCCAGCAGCCCGCACAGTGTTTTATCGGGCTACACCTTC. Its translation: CASSPHSVLSGYTF.

The gene calls are TRBV27 and TRBJ2-3; D unresolved. The ends were cut back, 6 bases at V and 0 bases at J, with 10 bases in the middle. The CDR3 length is 14 residues. The germline gives CDR1 MNHEY, CDR2 SMNVEV (reference sequence). The CDR3 DNA reads as TGTGCCAGCAGGGGCCGGAGTAGCACAGATACGCAGTATTTT. This encodes CASRGRSSTDTQYF.

The V and J genes are TRBV6-5 and TRBJ1-2; D possibly corresponds to TRBD1 (6 bases). The CDR3 extends over 15 amino acids. The V end lost 2 bases, the J end lost 1 base, and 11 bases lay between the germline ends. CDR1 and CDR2 from the germline V gene are MNHEY and SVGAGI. The CDR3 here is CASSYAGTLNYGYTF. Here the CDR3 DNA reads TGTGCCAGCAGTTACGCGGGGACACTTAACTATGGCTACACCTTC.